Shown below are 16 T cell receptor beta chains from a single sample sequenced in a study of graft-versus-host responses after intestinal transplantation (dated by TCRdb to the early 2020s). Their antigens are not known. The library was obtained by the immunoSEQ multiplex PCR assay. Drawn from immuneACCESS, this table holds only the in-frame rearrangements with V and J called that TCRdb kept. Clones are partly lost; checked studies trace under half to an unresolved V gene and leave the rest unexplained. The sample records 95,000 to 110,000 clones, about 90% of which are singletons. The top ten clones comprise approximately 0.97% of the sample. In the paper's terms, the time point label means: cells obtained before transplantation from donor or recipient. This sample comprised unstimulated CD4+ T cells sorted from spleen or lymph node cells, obtained before intestinal transplant. Receptors were obtained from a human donor who received an intestinal transplant.

This clone was counted a few times. This rearrangement joins TRBV7-3 to TRBJ2-7, with D perhaps matching TRBD1 (5 bases). Germline V gene sequence: CDR1 SGHTA, CDR2 FQGTGA. The CDR3 has 13 residues. Trimming left V 5 bases short and J 3 bases short, with 11 bases between. The CDR3 coding sequence is TGTGCCAGCAGCCTTGACAGAGGCTACGAGCAGTACTTC. Translation gives CASSLDRGYEQYF.

The chain uses TRBV5-1 and TRBJ2-3; D is unclear. V gave up 4 bases and J gave up 3 bases, with 6 bases separating them. The germline V gene encodes CDR1 SGHRS and CDR2 YFSETQ. The CDR3 is made up of 12 amino acids. The CDR3 DNA is TGCGCCAGCAGCCCCGATACAGATACGCAGTATTTT. Protein: CASSPDTDTQYF.

This chain links TRBV10-2 with TRBJ2-6; 8 nucleotides agree with TRBD1. The junction had 3 bases not matched to a gene; V was cut back by 6 bases and J by 2 bases. The germline V gene encodes CDR1 WSHSY and CDR2 SAAADI. CDR3 length: 15 residues. In nucleotides, the CDR3 is TGCGCCAGCAGGGAGGACAGGGCTGGGGCCAACGTCCTGACTTTC. This codes for CASREDRAGANVLTF.

The rearrangement uses TRBV7-3 and TRBJ2-1; D gene ambiguous. Germline-derived CDR1 and CDR2 are SGHTA and FQGTGA. The ends were cut back, 5 bases at V and 0 bases at J, with 11 bases in the middle. CDR3 length: 15 residues. CDR3 bases: TGTGCCAGCAGCCCACAGAGTACCTCCTACAATGAGCAGTTCTTC. It yields the protein CASSPQSTSYNEQFF.

The chain couples TRBV21-1 to TRBJ2-1; the DNA was not used to check the table's D call, TRBD1. TRBV21-1 is classified as a pseudogene. CDR3 length: 16 residues. This chain's CDR3 is CASSQFVRGTYNEQFF. Here the CDR3 DNA reads TGTGCCAGCAGTCAGTTCGTCAGGGGGACCTACAATGAGCAGTTCTTC.

This chain joins TRBV11-2 and TRBJ1-3; D call uncertain. Between the trimmed V and J ends, which lost 3 bases and 4 bases, there was a span of 4 bases. The CDR3 has 12 residues. The germline V gene encodes CDR1 SGHAT and CDR2 FQNNGV. The CDR3 nucleotides are TGTGCCAGCAGCTTTCAGGGAAACACCATATATTTT. The encoded protein is CASSFQGNTIYF.

CDR3 loop: CASSESVWAAKNIQYF. In DNA form, the CDR3 reads TGTGCCAGCAGTGAATCGGTCTGGGCGGCCAAAAACATTCAGTACTTC. V gene TRBV6-1 combines with J gene TRBJ2-4; D not resolved. This CDR3 spans 16 amino acids. The germline V and J ends were trimmed by 2 bases and 1 base, with 12 bases remaining between them. Germline CDR1 reads MNHNS; CDR2 reads SASEGT.

This rearrangement joins TRBV14 to TRBJ2-3; no clear D gene. Between the trimmed V and J ends, which lost 8 bases and 2 bases, there was a span of 8 bases. Germline V lookup: CDR1 SGHDN, CDR2 FVKESK. This CDR3 has 12 residues. The CDR3, as DNA: TGTGCCAGCGGTCACGTCACAGATACGCAGTATTTT. As protein: CASGHVTDTQYF.

This clone has just one count. Here the CDR3 DNA reads TGCGCCAGCAGCTGGGGGACTAGCGGGGAAGAGACCCAGTACTTC. Amino acids: CASSWGTSGEETQYF. V is TRBV5-1 and J is TRBJ2-5, with 13 bases matching TRBD2. The germline gives CDR1 SGHRS, CDR2 YFSETQ. V dropped 3 bases and J dropped 3; count of bases not matched to a gene: 2. This CDR3 spans 15 amino acids.

V usage is TRBV7-3 and J usage is TRBJ2-2, with a possible D match to TRBD2 (5 bases). The CDR3 spans 16 residues. Trimming took 1 base from V and 4 from J, leaving 13 bases between them. The germline gives CDR1 SGHTA, CDR2 FQGTGA. CDR3 protein: CASSLNAGSVTGELFF. The CDR3 DNA is TGTGCCAGCAGCTTAAATGCGGGTAGCGTCACCGGGGAGCTGTTTTTT.

The V call is TRBV6-5, the J call TRBJ2-1, with 13 nucleotides matching TRBD2. V shed 3 bases and J 8 bases; nucleotides not matched to a gene: 4. In germline, CDR1 is MNHEY, CDR2 SVGAGI. This CDR3 is 15 amino acids long. CDR3 region: CASSYSLAGGYEQFF. The CDR3 nucleotides are TGTGCCAGCAGTTATTCACTAGCGGGGGGGTATGAGCAGTTCTTC.

Only a few counts were recorded for this clone. The chain couples TRBV6-1 to TRBJ1-5; TRBD1 is a possible D gene (5 bases). V dropped 6 bases and J dropped 4 bases, with 16 bases sitting between them. Germline assignment: CDR1 MNHNS and CDR2 SASEGT. This CDR3 is 15 amino acids long. The CDR3 sequence is CASRFTSGWNQPQHF. The CDR3 DNA reads as TGTGCCAGCAGATTTACCTCAGGGTGGAATCAGCCCCAGCATTTT.

The chain has TRBV5-1 and TRBJ1-3, with 10 bases matching TRBD1. J gave up 8 bases and V 3 bases, and 11 bases lay outside the gene matches. The CDR3 extends over 16 amino acids. Germline CDR1 SGHRS, CDR2 YFSETQ. Here the CDR3 reads CASSSGTGVVRDTIYF. The CDR3 nucleotides are TGCGCCAGCAGCTCGGGGACAGGGGTGGTTCGTGACACCATATATTTT. Full variable domain (rest looked up from reference TRBV5-1 and TRBJ1-3): KAGVTQTPRYLIKTRGQQVTLSCSPISGHRSVSWYQQTPGQGLQFLFEYFSETQRNKGNFPGRFSGRQFSNSRSEMNVSTLELGDSALYLCASSSGTGVVRDTIYFGEGSWLTVV.

CDR3 nucleotide sequence: TGTGCCAGCAGCTTAGAGGCCAGCCCCAATCAGCCCCAGCATTTT. It specifies CASSLEASPNQPQHF. V gene TRBV7-9 combines with J gene TRBJ1-5; unclear D gene. This CDR3 is built from 15 residues. In germline, CDR1 is SEHNR, CDR2 FQNEAQ (reference sequence). Deletions cut 1 base from V and 3 bases from J, with 10 bases between.

The count of this clone is one. The chain uses TRBV7-3 and TRBJ2-5, with TRBD2 matching 10 bases. After removal of 0 bases from V and 3 bases from J, the junction contained 7 bases not matched to a gene. The germline gives CDR1 SGHTA, CDR2 FQGTGA. This CDR3 comprises 17 residues. The CDR3 nucleotides read TGTGCCAGCAGCTTAACTTTTAAGCGGGGGGGCGAAGAGACCCAGTACTTC. Its protein is CASSLTFKRGGEETQYF.

V gene TRBV7-3 combines with J gene TRBJ1-1, with no clear D. CDR1 and CDR2 (germline): SGHTA, FQGTGA. The CDR3 covers 15 residues. The germline V and J ends were trimmed by 2 bases and 1 base, with 11 bases remaining between them. CDR3 sequence reads: CASSLSGRENTEAFF. In nucleotides, the CDR3 is TGTGCCAGCAGCTTATCGGGCCGGGAGAACACTGAAGCTTTCTTT.